Listed below are T cell receptor beta chains from one sample, sequenced in a study of control samples from healthy donors and cancer patients. The data were produced by immunoSEQ multiplex PCR, yet TCRdb's version contains in-frame clones alone and is incomplete. This sample has about 94,000 clones; 90% occur once, and the top ten carry about 4%. The sequencing sample was made of blood. Receptors originate from a woman in her late teens or twenties in good health. Both conserved end residues are part of each CDR3. The D gene is left open where the match is weak. A row's size may be missing; if present it is once, few, many or a size class.

>-|-|TRBV7-9|TRBJ1-2
TGTGCCAGCAGCCAGACAGTCTACTATGGCTACACCTTC
CASSQTVYYGYTF
>TRBD1|-|TRBV5-1|TRBJ1-1
TGCGCCAGCAGCTCGGGACAGGGGGTAGAAGCTTTCTTT
CASSSGQGVEAFF
>-|once|TRBV24-1|TRBJ1-6
TGTGCCACCAGTGATTCCGCCGACAATTCACCCCTCCACTTT
CATSDSADNSPLHF
>-|-|TRBV27|TRBJ2-7
TGTGCCAGCAGTTACGACGGGAGCTCCTACGAGCAGTACTTC
CASSYDGSSYEQYF
>-|-|TRBV9|TRBJ2-3
TGTGCCAGCAGCGTAGATAGCGTTCGCACAGATACGCAGTATTTT
CASSVDSVRTDTQYF
>-|-|TRBV10-3|TRBJ1-3
TGTGCCATCAGTGAGTCAGTGGTCCCACTCTCTGGAAACACCATATATTTT
CAISESVVPLSGNTIYF
>-|-|TRBV7-8|TRBJ1-5
TGTGCCAGCAGCGAAACCCGATTTGCGGAGAGCAATCAGCCCCAGCATTTT
CASSETRFAESNQPQHF
>TRBD1|-|TRBV28|TRBJ2-7
TGTGCCAGCAGTTTAATGGACAGGGCCTACGAGCAGTACTTC
CASSLMDRAYEQYF
>TRBD2|-|TRBV7-9|TRBJ2-5
TGTGCCAGCAGCCCGGGACTAGCGGAAGAGACCCAGTACTTC
CASSPGLAEETQYF
>TRBD1|-|TRBV29-1|TRBJ1-2
TGCAGCGTTGAAGGGGGACAGGGGGGAGCGGATGGCTACACCTTC
CSVEGGQGGADGYTF
>-|-|TRBV6-2/TRBV6-3|TRBJ2-7
TGTGCCAGCAGTTACGGTCTTACCTACGAGCAGTACTTC
CASSYGLTYEQYF
>TRBD1|-|TRBV19|TRBJ1-1
TGTGCAAGTCGGACAGGCCTAAACACTGAAGCTTTCTTT
CASRTGLNTEAFF
>-|once|TRBV6-6|TRBJ1-3
TGTGCCAGCAGTTACCCCCCGGGGTCAGGAAACACCATATATTTT
CASSYPPGSGNTIYF
>-|few|TRBV19|TRBJ1-4
TGTGCCAGTAAGCTGGACAGCCGAAATGAAAAACTGTTTTTT
CASKLDSRNEKLFF
>TRBD2|-|TRBV27|TRBJ2-2
TGTGCCAGCAGTTTACCCCGGGGGGGCCACACCGGGGAGCTGTTTTTT
CASSLPRGGHTGELFF
>TRBD1|-|TRBV5-1|TRBJ2-7
TGCGCCAGCGGATGGACAGGGCCCTACGAGCAGTACTTC
CASGWTGPYEQYF
>-|-|TRBV13|TRBJ1-2
TGTGCCAGCACCCGGATTGGAGTCTTTGATGGCTACACCTTC
CASTRIGVFDGYTF
>-|-|TRBV29-1|TRBJ2-7
TGCAGCGCAGGACGGAGCTCCTACGAGCAGTACTTC
CSAGRSSYEQYF
>-|-|TRBV3-1/TRBV3-2|TRBJ2-5
TGTGCCAGCAGCCAAGATCGCGAGACCCAGTACTTC
CASSQDRETQYF
>-|-|TRBV6-5|TRBJ2-7
TGTGCCAGCAGCAGGGACATCTCTCTCTACGAGCAGTACTTC
CASSRDISLYEQYF
>-|-|TRBV3-1/TRBV3-2|TRBJ2-1
TGTGCCAGCAGCCAAGAGGAAGAAGCGGACTCCTACAATGAGCAGTTCTTC
CASSQEEEADSYNEQFF
>-|once|TRBV5-1|TRBJ1-1
TGCGCCAGCAGCTTGGCCGGTGGGAACACTGAAGCTTTCTTT
CASSLAGGNTEAFF